The next 10 T cell receptor beta chains were all read from a single sample in a study of control samples from healthy donors and cancer patients. Some clones are missing from TCRdb's copy, which holds only in-frame ones; the method was immunoSEQ multiplex PCR. The data show under 85,000 clones, more than 70% seen once. The sequenced sample was PBMCs. These receptors all come from a man aged 55 to 70 with colorectal cancer.

The rearrangement uses TRBV5-1 and TRBJ1-4; a weak D match, TRBD1 (6 bases). The CDR3 has 14 residues. With 0 bases removed from V and 8 bases from J, the gap between germline ends came to 11 bases. Germline CDR1 and CDR2: SGHRS and YFSETQ. CDR3 loop: CASSLEGVGEKLFF. CDR3 sequence (DNA): TGCGCCAGCAGCTTGGAGGGGGTGGGAGAAAAACTGTTTTTT. The full variable domain, completed using reference TRBV5-1 and TRBJ1-4, is KAGVTQTPRYLIKTRGQQVTLSCSPISGHRSVSWYQQTPGQGLQFLFEYFSETQRNKGNFPGRFSGRQFSNSRSEMNVSTLELGDSALYLCASSLEGVGEKLFFGSGTQLSVL.

V usage is TRBV30 and J usage is TRBJ1-6, with 8 bases aligning to TRBD1. The CDR3 extends over 14 amino acids. Per the germline V gene, CDR1 is GTSNPN and CDR2 is SVGIG (reference sequence). Trimming at V came to 2 bases and at J to 7 bases, leaving 4 bases not matched to a gene. DNA of the CDR3: TGTGCCTGGAGTTCCACAGGGGGGAATTCACCCCTCCACTTT. Amino acid sequence: CAWSSTGGNSPLHF.

The rearrangement uses TRBV5-4 and TRBJ2-1; D tentatively fits TRBD1 or TRBD2 (5 bases each). CDR1 SGHNT and CDR2 YYREEE come from the germline V gene (reference sequence). CDR3 length equals 17 residues. V lost 4 bases, J lost 0 bases, and 17 bases lay in between. The CDR3 DNA is TGTGCCAGCAGCACAGTTCCGGGGCCGAGCTCCTACAATGAGCAGTTCTTC. This translates into CASSTVPGPSSYNEQFF.

The rearrangement uses TRBV27 and TRBJ1-1; D remains ambiguous. Germline CDR1 reads MNHEY; CDR2 reads SMNVEV (reference sequence). Trimming removed 5 bases from V and 2 bases from J, with 9 bases in between. This CDR3 is built from 13 residues. CDR3 sequence (DNA): TGTGCCAGCAGTCCGCGTGGTAACACTGAAGCTTTCTTT. Its translation: CASSPRGNTEAFF.

V and J are TRBV6-5 and TRBJ1-2; 7 nucleotides agree with TRBD1. V was clipped by 3 bases and J by 4 bases; unmatched bases: 8. The CDR3 has 15 residues. Germline V CDR1 and CDR2: MNHEY, SVGAGI. The CDR3 sequence is CASSYPNRGLYGYTF. As DNA, the CDR3 is TGTGCCAGCAGTTATCCTAACAGGGGACTCTATGGCTACACCTTC.

The chain recombines TRBV4-2 with TRBJ2-1, with 9 bases identical to TRBD2. CDR3 size: 18 residues. The V gene end was trimmed by 1 base and the J gene end by 2 bases; junction bases not matched to a gene: 9. Germline lookup yields CDR1 LGHNA and CDR2 YNFKEQ. For the CDR3, the DNA is TGTGCCAGCAGCCAAGTGGCGGGAGCGGGGGGACCCTACAATGAGCAGTTCTTC. It codes for CASSQVAGAGGPYNEQFF.

The chain has TRBV29-1 and TRBJ2-3, with D tentatively TRBD2 (5 bases). Trimming took 4 bases from V and 0 from J, leaving 14 bases between them. The CDR3 is 15 amino acids. Germline V gives CDR1 SQVTM, CDR2 ANQGSEA. The CDR3 DNA follows: TGCAGCGTTGCGCCTCGAGGGATTAGCACAGATACGCAGTATTTT. Encoded protein: CSVAPRGISTDTQYF.

The CDR3 protein is CASSPTGQEHNEQFF. The CDR3 DNA reads TGTGCCAGCAGCCCGACGGGACAGGAGCACAATGAGCAGTTCTTC. The rearrangement joins TRBV7-2 to TRBJ2-1; TRBD1 matches 8 bases. Trimming removed 5 bases from V and 5 bases from J; junction bases left unmatched: 8. Germline-derived CDR1 and CDR2 are SGHTA and FQGNSA. The CDR3 sequence is 15 residues long. Full variable domain (missing parts from reference TRBV7-2 and TRBJ2-1): GAGVSQSPSNKVTEKGKDVELRCDPISGHTALYWYRQSLGQGLEFLIYFQGNSAPDKSGLPSDRFSAERTGGSVSTLTIQRTQQEDSAVYLCASSPTGQEHNEQFFGPGTRLTVL.

The V call is TRBV9, the J call TRBJ2-1; D remains ambiguous. Germline V gene sequence: CDR1 SGDLS, CDR2 YYNGEE. This CDR3 contains 14 residues. Trimming removed 4 bases from V and 3 bases from J, with 11 bases in between. The DNA of the CDR3 is TGTGCCAGCAGCCCCCGAAGGGTCTACAATGAGCAGTTCTTC. Protein: CASSPRRVYNEQFF.

V and J are TRBV4-1 and TRBJ1-6; D may be TRBD1 (5 bases). Per germline, CDR1 MGHRA and CDR2 YSYEKL. The CDR3 length is 14 residues. V was pared by 1 base and J by 9 bases, with 10 bases between. As DNA, the CDR3 is TGCGCCAGCAGCCAAGGGGGCAGGGCTTCACCCCTCCACTTT. Encoded protein: CASSQGGRASPLHF.